This T cell receptor beta chain was identified during a study of blood T cell repertoires in COVID-19. Overall study context: Spain, Italy and the United States supplied samples that represented acute and convalescent COVID-19. T cells, B-cell-depleted T cells, or PBMCs provided the cDNA or gDNA that served as material.

Researchers sorted participants into cohorts using their self-reported clinical history. The recovered donors of Cohort 3 showed two negative PCRs, clearance, or symptom resolution. The protocol was immunoSEQ multiplex PCR, while the TCRdb copy is restricted to in-frame clones and leaves out a portion. The sample shows 350,000 to 400,000 clones, approximately 90% of them seen only once. Germline V gene lookup returns CDR1 SGHTA and CDR2 FQGNSA. The CDR3 length is 18 residues. Trimming left V 3 bases short and J 0 bases short, with 20 bases between. This rearrangement joins TRBV7-2 to TRBJ1-2, with D possibly being TRBD1 (6 bases). The sequencing input was PBMCs or T cells enriched from blood (not recorded which). The TCR originated in a woman younger than 30 who had recovered from COVID-19. This CDR3 reads CASSFLRGFQDSNYGYTF. CDR3 nucleotides: TGTGCCAGCAGCTTCCTCAGGGGCTTTCAGGACTCTAACTATGGCTACACCTTC. The full variable domain, rest sourced from reference TRBV7-2 and TRBJ1-2, is GAGVSQSPSNKVTEKGKDVELRCDPISGHTALYWYRQSLGQGLEFLIYFQGNSAPDKSGLPSDRFSAERTGGSVSTLTIQRTQQEDSAVYLCASSFLRGFQDSNYGYTFGSGTRLTVV.